The clone carrying this TCR beta chain has a handful of counts. CDR1 and CDR2 from the germline V gene are DFQATT and SNEGSKA (reference sequence). The germline V and J ends were trimmed by 0 bases and 5 bases, with 16 bases remaining between them. This CDR3 is 15 amino acids long. This sample was included in a study of T cells in Graves' hyperthyroidism and ophthalmopathy. The investigators amplified TCR beta CDR3 regions from RNA transcripts. Researchers ran a first-round RT-PCR on the TCR CDR3 using the HTBI primer set. TCRdb called the multiplex PCR reads again in MiXCR, with one record for every CDR3 protein. In the table there are 280,000 or so distinct CDR3 sequences, 13% to 15% of which are singletons.

The sequence was collected from a woman aged 45-59 years with Graves' hyperthyroidism that later progressed to Graves' ophthalmopathy. V usage is TRBV20-1 and J usage is TRBJ2-5; no reliable D call. Source material: blood. The CDR3 here is CSARDPGAHWETQYF. Written as DNA, the CDR3 is TGCAGTGCTAGAGATCCAGGAGCCCACTGGGAGACCCAGTACTTC.